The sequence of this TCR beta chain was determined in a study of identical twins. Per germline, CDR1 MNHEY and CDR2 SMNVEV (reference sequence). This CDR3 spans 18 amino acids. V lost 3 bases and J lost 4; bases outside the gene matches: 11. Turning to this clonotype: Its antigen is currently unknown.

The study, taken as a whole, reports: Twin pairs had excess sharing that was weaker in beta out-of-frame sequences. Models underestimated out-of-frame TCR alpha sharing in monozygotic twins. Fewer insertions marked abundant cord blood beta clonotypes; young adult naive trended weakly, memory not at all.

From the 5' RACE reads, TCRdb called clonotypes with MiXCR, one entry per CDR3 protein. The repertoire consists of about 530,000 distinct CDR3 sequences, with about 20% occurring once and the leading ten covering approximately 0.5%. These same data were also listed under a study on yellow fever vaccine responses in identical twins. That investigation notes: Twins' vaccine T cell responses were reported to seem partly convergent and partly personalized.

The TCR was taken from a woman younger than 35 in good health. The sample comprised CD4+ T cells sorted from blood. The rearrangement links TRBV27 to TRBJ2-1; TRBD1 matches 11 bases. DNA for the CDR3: TGTGCCAGCAGTTTGGGCCCCCCGGGGACAGGGGGTTACAATGAGCAGTTCTTC. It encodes CASSLGPPGTGGYNEQFF.